This note documents a single T cell receptor (beta chain) sequence. Its specificity is not known. Sequencing was performed with immunoSEQ multiplex PCR; in TCRdb, only in-frame clones are kept and a portion is missing. Of about 25,000 clones listed, roughly 90% are singletons. The CDR3 has 15 residues. Germline lookup yields CDR1 MNHEY and CDR2 SMNVEV (reference sequence). The V end lost 5 bases, the J end lost 0 bases, and 14 bases lay between the germline ends. The entry originates in a study of T cells in localized non-small cell lung cancer. Whole-study results and caveats: Sequencing was limited to one tumor region, leaving the possibility of heterogeneity open. Adjacent uninvolved lung tissue had the highest T cell clonality, exceeding tumor. Paired adjacent lung recovered a median around 60 of the top 100 tumor clones.

The sequence derives from a woman between 40 and 69 years old with stage I lung adenocarcinoma. The V call is TRBV27, the J call TRBJ2-7; no clear D gene. Source: peripheral blood, taken before any cancer treatment. CDR3 region: CASSPRARSSYEQYF. CDR3 coding DNA: TGTGCCAGCAGTCCCCGGGCCCGGAGCTCCTACGAGCAGTACTTC.